Below, one TCR beta chain is given with its context. What it binds is not known. This sample was included in a study of immune heterogeneity within non-small cell lung tumors. General study results and limits: Patients largely differed in their high-frequency T-cell receptor beta clonotypes. Recurrence of the same dominant CDR3 beta clonotypes was seen across tumor sites within a patient, and site-unique high-frequency clones were present alongside them.

With around 0.6 ug used per sample, the template was genomic DNA from bulk tumor. Several biopsies per primary tumor were taken during surgery, spaced as far apart as possible. The study enrolled patients with untreated, newly diagnosed non-small cell lung cancer who underwent curative surgery. Newly diagnosed non-small cell lung cancer patients undergoing curative-intent surgery served as donors. For the TCR beta CDR3, multiplex PCR with 32 V and 13 J primers performed the amplification. One entry per CDR3 protein results from TCRdb running MiXCR on the multiplex PCR reads. The data contain more than 9,000 distinct CDR3 sequences, roughly 30% of them singletons. The origin of this receptor is a woman in her forties or fifties with non-small cell lung cancer. What was sequenced was lung tumor tissue.

The CDR3 DNA reads TGTGCCAGCAGCTTAAAAGTAAACAATGAGCAGTTCTTC. Translation: CASSLKVNNEQFF. The chain joins TRBV7-3 to TRBJ2-1; D is undetermined. The V gene lost 1 base and the J gene lost 5 bases, with 6 bases spanning the gap. This CDR3 contains 13 residues. CDR1 and CDR2 from the germline V gene are SGHTA and FQGTGA.